The rows below give T cell receptor beta chains drawn from one sample of a study of graft-versus-host responses after intestinal transplantation. Assay: immunoSEQ multiplex PCR; the TCRdb copy retains only in-frame clones and omits some. The table lists 3,500 to 4,000 clones, over 55% of them singletons. Specimen: ileum tissue, collected 1,000 to 1,100 days after intestinal transplantation. These receptors all come from a human patient who received an intestinal transplant, so some T cells may come from the graft donor. CDR3s include the opening cysteine and the closing phenylalanine or tryptophan. The D gene is left open where the match is weak. Clone sizes are given selectively: once, few, many, or a class where the clone is expanded.

d_call clone_size j_call v_call cdr3_aa cdr3_nt
TRBD2 - TRBJ2-1 TRBV5-1 CASSLGTSQDNEQFF TGCGCCAGCAGCTTAGGGACTAGCCAGGACAATGAGCAGTTCTTC
- once TRBJ2-5 TRBV6-5 CASARTYQETQYF TGTGCCAGCGCTAGGACCTACCAAGAGACCCAGTACTTC
TRBD1 - TRBJ1-1 TRBV7-9 CASNEQGAKGNTEAFF TGTGCCAGCAACGAACAGGGGGCGAAAGGTAACACTGAAGCTTTCTTT
- - TRBJ2-1 TRBV5-1 CASSAAAVEGYNEQFF TGCGCCAGCAGCGCAGCCGCGGTCGAGGGGTACAATGAGCAGTTCTTC
- - TRBJ2-7 TRBV4-1 CASSQDLGTSYEQYF TGCGCCAGCAGCCAAGATTTGGGGACATCCTACGAGCAGTACTTC
- - TRBJ2-2 TRBV7-6 CASSLSAAGELFF TGTGCCAGCAGCTTGTCGGCTGCCGGGGAGCTGTTTTTT
TRBD1 - TRBJ2-2 TRBV28 CASGTGTTGELFF TGTGCCAGCGGGACAGGGACCACCGGGGAGCTGTTTTTT
- - TRBJ2-3 TRBV7-6 CASSLGLTDTQYF TGTGCCAGCAGCTTAGGACTCACAGATACGCAGTATTTT
- - TRBJ1-3 TRBV7-8 CASSWGAGQGNTIYF TGTGCCAGCAGCTGGGGGGCAGGCCAAGGAAACACCATATATTTT
- - TRBJ1-1 TRBV29-1 CSVRVSGGLNTEAFF TGCAGCGTTAGGGTTTCGGGGGGACTGAACACTGAAGCTTTCTTT